This T cell receptor beta chain is from a study of CD8 T cells in Susac syndrome. Random hexamers primed reverse transcription of roughly 0.5 to 1 ug RNA. TCRdb independently ran MiXCR on the immunoSEQ multiplex PCR reads; one entry per CDR3 protein. The table records a few hundred thousand distinct CDR3 sequences, roughly 95% of them present only once. The CDR3 runs to 15 residues. The V gene lost 0 bases and the J gene lost 1 base, with 6 bases spanning the gap. Germline-derived CDR1 and CDR2 are LGHNA and YNFKEQ. This clonotype was sampled from a human donor with multiple sclerosis. The gene calls are TRBV4-2 and TRBJ2-2; D is ambiguous. The sequencing sample was made of CD4+ T cells from PBMCs. CDR3: CASSQDGQNTGELFF. The DNA of the CDR3 is TGTGCCAGCAGCCAAGATGGGCAGAACACCGGGGAGCTGTTTTTT.